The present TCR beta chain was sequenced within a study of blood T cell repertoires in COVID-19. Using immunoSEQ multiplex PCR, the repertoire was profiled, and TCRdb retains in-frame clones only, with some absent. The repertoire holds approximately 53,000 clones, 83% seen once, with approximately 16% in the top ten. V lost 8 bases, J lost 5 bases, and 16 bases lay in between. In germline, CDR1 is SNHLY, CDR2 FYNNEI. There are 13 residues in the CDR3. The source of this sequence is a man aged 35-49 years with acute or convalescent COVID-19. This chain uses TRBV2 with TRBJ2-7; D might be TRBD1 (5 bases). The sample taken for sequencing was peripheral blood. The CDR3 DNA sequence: TGTGCCAGCGCCCAGACAGAAGCGAACGAGCAGTACTTC. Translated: CASAQTEANEQYF.